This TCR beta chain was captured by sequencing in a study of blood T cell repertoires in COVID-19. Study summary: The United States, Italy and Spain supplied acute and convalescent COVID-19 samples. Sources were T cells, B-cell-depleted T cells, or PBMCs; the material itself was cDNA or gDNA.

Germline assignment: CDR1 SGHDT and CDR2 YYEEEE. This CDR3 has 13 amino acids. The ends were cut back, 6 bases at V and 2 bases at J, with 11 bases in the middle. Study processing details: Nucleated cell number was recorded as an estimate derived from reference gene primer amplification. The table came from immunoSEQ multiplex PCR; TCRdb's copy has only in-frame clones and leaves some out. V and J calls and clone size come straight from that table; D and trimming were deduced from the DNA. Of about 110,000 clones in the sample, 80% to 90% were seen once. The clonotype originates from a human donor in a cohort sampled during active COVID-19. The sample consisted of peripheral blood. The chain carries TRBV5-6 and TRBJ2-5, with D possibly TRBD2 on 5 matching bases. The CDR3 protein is CASMEDFQETQYF. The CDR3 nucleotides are TGTGCCAGCATGGAGGACTTTCAAGAGACCCAGTACTTC.